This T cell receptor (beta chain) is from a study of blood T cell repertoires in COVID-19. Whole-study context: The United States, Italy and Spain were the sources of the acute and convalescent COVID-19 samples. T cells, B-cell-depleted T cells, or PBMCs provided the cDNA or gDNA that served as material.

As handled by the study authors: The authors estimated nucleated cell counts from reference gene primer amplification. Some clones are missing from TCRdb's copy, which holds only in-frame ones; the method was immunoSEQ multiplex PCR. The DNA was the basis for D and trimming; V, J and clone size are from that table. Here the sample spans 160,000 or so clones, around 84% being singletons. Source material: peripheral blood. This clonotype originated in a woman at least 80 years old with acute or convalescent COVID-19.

The CDR3 reads CAISAPRGENSYEQYF. CDR3 DNA: TGTGCCATCAGTGCCCCCAGGGGGGAGAATTCCTACGAGCAGTACTTC. The chain recombines TRBV10-3 with TRBJ2-7; TRBD1 might be the D (7 bases). The length of the CDR3 is 16 residues. Germline CDR1 reads ENHRY; CDR2 reads SYGVKD. V dropped 4 bases and J dropped 1 base, with 17 bases sitting between them.